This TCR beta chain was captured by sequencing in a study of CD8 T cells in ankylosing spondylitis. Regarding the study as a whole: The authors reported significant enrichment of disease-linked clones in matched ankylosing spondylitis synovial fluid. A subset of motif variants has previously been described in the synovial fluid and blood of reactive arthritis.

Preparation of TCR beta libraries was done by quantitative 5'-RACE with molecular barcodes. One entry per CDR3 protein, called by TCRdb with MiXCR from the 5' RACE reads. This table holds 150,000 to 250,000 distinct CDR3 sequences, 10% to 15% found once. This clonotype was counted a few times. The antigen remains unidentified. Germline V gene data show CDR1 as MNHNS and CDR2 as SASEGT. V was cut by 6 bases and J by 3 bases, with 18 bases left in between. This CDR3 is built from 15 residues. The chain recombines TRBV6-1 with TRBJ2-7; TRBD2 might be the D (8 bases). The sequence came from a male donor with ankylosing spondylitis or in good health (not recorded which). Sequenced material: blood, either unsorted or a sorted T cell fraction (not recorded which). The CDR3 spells CASSPSGGGGYEQYF. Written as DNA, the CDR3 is TGTGCCAGCAGCCCCTCGGGAGGGGGCGGCTACGAGCAGTACTTC.